This T cell receptor (beta chain) was captured in a study of long-term antiretroviral therapy in people with HIV (dated by TCRdb to 2022 to 2024). Context from the whole study: Collection of the earliest samples took place about a decade ahead of the 2015 WHO recommendation for immediate ART, at a time when ART was typically delayed until CD4 counts fell. About 35% of the 30 participants with HIV were female. A retrospective serial study tested whether ART initiation and durable HIV suppression were associated with changes in peripheral blood TRB repertoire composition and diversity. The cohort contributed about 180 cryopreserved PBMC samples from 30 adults with confirmed HIV infection, collected serially over a mean of about six years (range 1-12). No cross-contamination during QIAcube processing was seen in test extractions of a monoclonal T-cell line run alongside 33 polyclonal samples. What the study reported, not specific to this receptor: The repertoire was dominated across all time points by expanded TRB clones identified before ART initiation, although this dominance was seen to fluctuate and to decrease in many PLHIV after ART. Compared with controls, HIV repertoires had narrower CDR3 length ranges, and the network structure pointed to an antigen-experienced repertoire that shifted only slightly toward naive after ART. No data were available on ART adherence, viral resistance or therapy changes, limiting inferences about post-ART repertoire changes. Starting ART was linked to a significant rise in TRB diversity, yet even after long-term ART the diversity remained significantly lower than in transplant donor controls. The samples were dated from about 2004 to 2018, and the ART regimens that were used may be less effective than current ART regimens. Limited PBMC availability meant only the TCR beta chain was sequenced, without alpha chain pairing. Unsorted PBMC were profiled instead of sorted CD4+ and CD8+ T cells because pre-ART samples had limited cell numbers.

Worth noting for this clone: This receptor's antigen is unknown. No much larger clonotype is one base removed from it; base qualities were not supplied.

The CDR3 runs 16 amino acids, cysteine and phenylalanine included. Just CDR3 DNA is preserved here, 48 bases in frame from base 1. Trimming accounts for 3 bases at V and 1 base at J, while the number of junction bases matched to no gene is 5. CDR1 and CDR2, looked up from the germline V gene, are KGHSH and LQKENI. Participants were included only if at least one PBMC sample before ART initiation and at least two post-ART samples were available. Every participant with HIV received treatment in the United States of America. Before DNA extraction, cryopreserved samples containing 1-10 million PBMC were thawed and washed. At the time of the earliest PBMC sample, participants with HIV were aged between about 20 and 54 years. Per participant, PBMC samples came from 1-4 timepoints prior to ART initiation and 2-8 timepoints following ART initiation, for a median of 7 samples. For every participant, serial HIV viral load, CD4+ T-cell count, ART history and demographic data were obtained. A Qiagen kit on a QIAcube was used to extract genomic DNA from unsorted PBMC, with samples processed in batches of 12.

The immunoSEQ hsTCRB v3.0 assay was used at survey level resolution to sequence the TRB variable region. A depth of roughly 40,000-55,000 T-cell genomes per sample was targeted for TRB sequencing. An Illumina MiSeq with a v3 150-cycle kit was used to sequence the pooled TRB libraries. On the authors' methods: Repertoire analysis was run in R within a reproducible Nextflow workflow that covered QC, data transformation and analysis. Custom analyses were implemented in LymphoSeq2, an R package for AIRR-Seq data exploration. A few samples that produced fewer than 5000 total TRB sequences were removed, so approximately 190 HIV repertoires were analyzed. Among the approximately 190 retained HIV repertoires, some 60 were collected before ART initiation and more than 120 after ART initiation. Each repertoire was downsampled to 5000 TRB nucleotide sequences, and summary statistics were averaged across 100 downsampling iterations. Only TRB sequences with CDR3 regions of at least seven amino acids were retained for analysis. Diversity was measured with a Shannon entropy-derived clonality score and the Gini coefficient. In repertoire networks, the top 5000 CDR3 amino acid sequences were linked whenever an edit distance of one separated two sequences. GLIPH2 predicted antigen specificity groups and MHC restriction for TRB CDR3 amino acid sequences. CDR3 amino acid sequences were matched against VDJdb and McPAS-TCR to flag known CMV, EBV, HIV or tissue antigen associations. Pre-ART, post-ART and control groups were compared with Wilcoxon signed-rank tests and Holm-Bonferroni correction. Not all clones reach the TCRdb copy of this immuneACCESS table, which keeps in-frame sequences only. Checked studies attribute under half of the gap to unresolved V genes and leave the rest unexplained. D and trimming were read from the DNA, whereas the V and J calls and clone size are those reported in that table. For this sample there are roughly 40,000 clones; roughly 93% appear just once. Around 2.1% of the sample rests with the top ten.

The source is a man aged 25 to 45 with HIV. The sequence is built from TRBV18 and TRBJ2-2; 7 junctional bases match TRBD1. Sequenced material: unsorted PBMCs, taken almost 9.5 years after starting antiretroviral therapy. The bases read TGTGCCAGCTCACCTAGTAACAGGGGGAACACCGGGGAGCTGTTTTTT. It is translated as CASSPSNRGNTGELFF.